The entry below describes one T cell receptor (beta chain). Its antigen remains undetermined. Base qualities are not provided; no much larger clone lies one nucleotide away. The library was made by the immunoSEQ multiplex PCR assay. Drawn from immuneACCESS, this table holds only the in-frame rearrangements with V and J called that TCRdb kept. Clones are partly lost; checked studies trace under half to an unresolved V gene and leave the rest unexplained. The sample includes more than 100,000 clones, with approximately 90% observed a single time. About a fifth of the sample is in the top ten clones. The entry originates in a study of control samples from healthy donors and cancer patients (dated by TCRdb to the early 2020s). The origin of this receptor is a man in his 60s with lung cancer. Material for sequencing was PBMCs.

The sequenced DNA: TGTGCCAGCAGTTTGACAGGAGAGACCCAGTACTTC. It encodes CASSLTGETQYF. The receptor chain draws on TRBV12-3 or TRBV12-4 and TRBJ2-5; TRBD1 could be the D gene, as 6 bases match. The CDR3 contains 12 residues, cysteine and phenylalanine counted. Just the 36-base CDR3 DNA is kept, in frame starting at base 1. The junction shows trimming of 3 bases on V and 4 bases on J, plus 6 bases between the germline ends.